The 16 T cell receptor beta chains below were found in one sample sequenced in a study of shared clonotypes between healthy human individuals. Sequenced by immunoSEQ multiplex PCR; TCRdb stores in-frame clones only, minus some. The table lists around 580,000 clones, roughly 98% of them singletons. Terminally differentiated effector memory CD45RA+ cells were excluded from the naive CD8 cells, which were CD45RO-negative and positively selected for CCR7. Sequencing used naive CD8+ T cells sorted from blood. These receptors originate from a man aged 30 to 39 in good health.

V gene TRBV7-9 combines with J gene TRBJ2-4, with D possibly TRBD1 on 6 matching bases. This CDR3 is 16 amino acids long. Germline V gene sequence: CDR1 SEHNR, CDR2 FQNEAQ (reference sequence). Trimming took off 2 bases at V and 0 bases at J, with 11 bases between the two ends. CDR3 sequence: CASSLRQGLAKNIQYF. As DNA, the CDR3 is TGTGCCAGCAGCTTACGGCAGGGGCTAGCCAAAAACATTCAGTACTTC. The variable domain in full, with the rest retrieved from reference TRBV7-9 and TRBJ2-4, is DTGVSQNPRHKITKRGQNVTFRCDPISEHNRLYWYRQTLGQGPEFLTYFQNEAQLEKSRLLSDRFSAERPKGSFSTLEIQRTEQGDSAMYLCASSLRQGLAKNIQYFGAGTRLSVL.

The CDR3: CASSLSTAIYNEQFF. For the CDR3, the DNA is TGTGCCAGCAGCTTATCTACAGCCATATACAATGAGCAGTTCTTC. The gene calls are TRBV7-7 and TRBJ2-1, with no clear D. The CDR3 loop spans 15 amino acids. V was pared by 2 bases and J by 4 bases, with 12 bases between. Per germline, CDR1 SSHAT and CDR2 FNYEAQ (reference sequence).

This chain connects TRBV5-6 to TRBJ1-3; D unclear. Germline V gene lookup returns CDR1 SGHDT and CDR2 YYEEEE. The CDR3 totals 14 residues. V shed 0 bases and J shed 2 bases, with 6 bases lying between them. The CDR3 DNA follows: TGTGCCAGCAGCTTGGGCAGTCCTGGAAACACCATATATTTT. Amino acid sequence: CASSLGSPGNTIYF.

The V and J genes are TRBV28 and TRBJ2-7; D may be TRBD1 or TRBD2 (5 bases each). The germline V and J ends were trimmed by 4 bases and 0 bases, with 25 bases remaining between them. The CDR3 sequence is 19 residues long. The germline V gene has CDR1 MDHEN and CDR2 SYDVKM. The CDR3 spells CASSWSLGLGTPSSYEQYF. Here the CDR3 DNA reads TGTGCCAGCAGTTGGAGCCTGGGTTTGGGGACCCCGAGCTCCTACGAGCAGTACTTC.

The chain is built from TRBV2 and TRBJ1-5; D gene unclear. V was shortened by 2 bases and J by 3 bases, with 5 bases between the two germline ends. Germline CDR1 reads SNHLY; CDR2 reads FYNNEI. The CDR3 runs to 13 residues. The CDR3: CASSERDNQPQHF. CDR3 bases: TGTGCCAGCAGTGAAAGGGACAATCAGCCCCAGCATTTT.

V gene TRBV28 combines with J gene TRBJ2-3; tentatively, D is TRBD1 (6 bases). V was pared by 3 bases and J by 1 base, with 8 bases between. The germline V gene encodes CDR1 MDHEN and CDR2 SYDVKM. This CDR3 is built from 14 residues. CDR3 DNA: TGTGCCAGCAGTTTTCAGGGGCGCACAGATACGCAGTATTTT. Protein sequence: CASSFQGRTDTQYF.

The rearrangement links TRBV27 to TRBJ2-7, with 7 bases that match TRBD1. The ends lost 2 bases at V and 2 bases at J; junction bases unmatched: 6. This CDR3 spans 15 amino acids. Germline assignment: CDR1 MNHEY and CDR2 SMNVEV (reference sequence). CDR3 sequence: CASSLIRDRAYEQYF. Here the CDR3 DNA reads TGTGCCAGCAGTTTAATCCGGGACAGAGCCTACGAGCAGTACTTC.

The V and J genes are TRBV20-1 and TRBJ2-3; the D is unclear. The CDR3 is 10 residues long. V dropped 3 bases and J dropped 6 bases, with 4 bases sitting between them. CDR1 DFQATT and CDR2 SNEGSKA come from the germline V gene (reference sequence). The CDR3 protein is CSARTDTQYF. The DNA for the CDR3 is TGCAGTGCTAGGACGGATACGCAGTATTTT.

The V call is TRBV7-9, the J call TRBJ2-1; either TRBD1 or TRBD2 may supply D (5 bases each). Trimming shortened V by 5 bases and J by 7 bases, and 24 bases separated the two germline ends. CDR3 size: 17 residues. Germline V gene data show CDR1 as SEHNR and CDR2 as FQNEAQ (reference sequence). The CDR3 nucleotides read TGTGCCAGCAGCCCTCCATACAGCTTACGGGACGGGAATGAGCAGTTCTTC. Translating gives CASSPPYSLRDGNEQFF.

The rearrangement joins TRBV6-5 to TRBJ2-5; TRBD1 matches 8 bases. Germline values: CDR1 MNHEY, CDR2 SVGAGI. The junction had 11 bases not matched to a gene; V was cut back by 4 bases and J by 4 bases. The CDR3 is 16 residues long. The CDR3 nucleotides read TGTGCCAGCAGTTCTCTTTCCCCGACAGGGGCAGAGACCCAGTACTTC. As protein: CASSSLSPTGAETQYF.

The V and J genes are TRBV9 and TRBJ2-7; TRBD2 matches at 10 bases. The V and J ends lost 4 bases and 5 bases, in that order; junction bases with no gene match: 6. The length of the CDR3 is 14 residues. CDR1 is SGDLS and CDR2 is YYNGEE in the germline V gene. The CDR3 loop is CASSPRLAGDEQYF. In DNA form, the CDR3 reads TGTGCCAGCAGCCCCCGCCTAGCGGGAGACGAGCAGTACTTC.

The rearrangement uses TRBV7-2 and TRBJ2-3; D not resolved. Trimming removed 2 bases from V and 4 bases from J, with 7 bases in between. The CDR3 loop spans 13 amino acids. Per the germline V gene, CDR1 is SGHTA and CDR2 is FQGNSA. The CDR3 DNA reads as TGTGCCAGCAGCTTACTAACATCAGATACGCAGTATTTT. Residues: CASSLLTSDTQYF.

The genes are TRBV4-1 and TRBJ2-7; TRBD1 aligns across 8 bases. V lost 2 bases and J lost 1; bases outside the gene matches: 7. CDR3 length equals 16 residues. In germline, CDR1 is MGHRA, CDR2 YSYEKL. The CDR3 region has the DNA TGCGCCAGCAGCCAACCCGGGACAGGCTCTTCCTACGAGCAGTACTTC. Protein sequence: CASSQPGTGSSYEQYF.

The V gene is TRBV30, the J gene TRBJ2-2, with no clear D. From germline, CDR1 is GTSNPN and CDR2 SVGIG (reference sequence). Trimming took off 6 bases at V and 0 bases at J, with 5 bases between the two ends. The CDR3 consists of 12 residues. CDR3 region: CACTANTGELFF. CDR3 sequence (DNA): TGTGCCTGCACAGCGAACACCGGGGAGCTGTTTTTT.

The chain combines TRBV18 with TRBJ2-1; D is uncertain. Trimming shortened V by 5 bases and J by 5 bases, and 10 bases separated the two germline ends. Per germline, CDR1 KGHSH and CDR2 LQKENI. CDR3 size: 13 residues. CDR3 sequence reads: CASSVLVDNEQFF. In DNA, the CDR3 is TGTGCCAGCTCAGTCTTAGTCGACAATGAGCAGTTCTTC.

V gene TRBV4-1 combines with J gene TRBJ2-7; 8 positions agree with TRBD2. CDR1 and CDR2 (germline): MGHRA, YSYEKL. The length of the CDR3 is 15 residues. V shed 8 bases and J 4 bases; nucleotides not matched to a gene: 13. DNA for the CDR3: TGCGCCAGCGGACCCGGAGAGGGACTAGAGTACGAGCAGTACTTC. Encoded protein: CASGPGEGLEYEQYF.